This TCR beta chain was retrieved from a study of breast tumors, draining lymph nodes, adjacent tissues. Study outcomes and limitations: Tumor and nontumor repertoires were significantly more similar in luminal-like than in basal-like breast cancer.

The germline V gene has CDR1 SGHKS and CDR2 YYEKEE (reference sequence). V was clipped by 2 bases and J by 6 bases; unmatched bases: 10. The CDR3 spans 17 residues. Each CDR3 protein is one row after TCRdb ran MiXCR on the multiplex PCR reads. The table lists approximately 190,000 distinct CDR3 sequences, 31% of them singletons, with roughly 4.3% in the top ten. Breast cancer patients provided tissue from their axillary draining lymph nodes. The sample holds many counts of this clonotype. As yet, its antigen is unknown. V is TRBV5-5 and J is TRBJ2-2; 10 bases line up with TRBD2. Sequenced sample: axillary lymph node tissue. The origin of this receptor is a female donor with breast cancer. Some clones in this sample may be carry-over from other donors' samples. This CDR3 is CASSLLAGSKGSGELFF. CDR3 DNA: TGTGCCAGCAGCTTACTAGCGGGGTCCAAGGGATCCGGGGAGCTGTTTTTT. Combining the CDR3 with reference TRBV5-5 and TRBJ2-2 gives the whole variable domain DAGVTQSPTHLIKTRGQQVTLRCSPISGHKSVSWYQQVLGQGPQFIFQYYEKEERGRGNFPDRFSARQFPNYSSELNVNALLLGDSALYLCASSLLAGSKGSGELFFGEGSRLTVL.